Listed below are T cell receptor beta chains from one sample, sequenced in a study of blood T cell repertoires in COVID-19. Libraries were prepared by immunoSEQ multiplex PCR; TCRdb keeps only in-frame clonotypes and omits some of them. Of about 300,000 clones in the sample, under 90% were seen once. The sequencing input was PBMCs or T cells enriched from blood (not recorded which). The origin of the receptors is a woman aged 45-59 years who had been exposed to COVID-19. Each CDR3 is given with its conserved first and last residue. The D gene is left open where the match is weak. Some rows have no size entry. The others give once, few or many, or a class for an expanded clone.

D gene	V gene	J gene	clone size	CDR3 DNA	CDR3 protein
-	TRBV27	TRBJ1-6	-	TGTGCCAGCAGTTTAAAAGGGAGGGCAGTATTCCATTCACCCCTCCACTTT	CASSLKGRAVFHSPLHF
-	TRBV29-1	TRBJ1-1	-	TGCAGCTTCCGGGGCTGGAGTAGCGGAACTGAAGCTTTCTTT	CSFRGWSSGTEAFF
TRBD1	TRBV11-2	TRBJ2-7	few	TGTGCCAGCAGCTCACCGGGACAGGGACTTTCCTACGAGCAGTACTTC	CASSSPGQGLSYEQYF
-	TRBV2	TRBJ1-3	-	TGTGCCAGCAGTGAAGCTATTAGACAGGACAGCTCTGGAAACACCATATATTTT	CASSEAIRQDSSGNTIYF
-	TRBV6-5	TRBJ1-2	-	TGTGCCAGCCGACAGGATTTAAACTATGGCTACACCTTC	CASRQDLNYGYTF
-	TRBV5-4	TRBJ2-1	-	TGTGCCAGCAGCTTGGGTGGCCGGGGGGCCCACAATGAGCAGTTCTTC	CASSLGGRGAHNEQFF
-	TRBV5-1	TRBJ1-4	-	TGCGCCACCCGCACCCGGGGGCGGGGGGATGAGGATGAAAAACTGTTTTTT	CATRTRGRGDEDEKLFF
TRBD1	TRBV7-9	TRBJ1-1	-	TGTGCCAGCAGCTCCCCGGGGACAGGGTTAACGGCAGCTTTCTTT	CASSSPGTGLTAAFF
-	TRBV24-1	TRBJ2-2	once	TGTGCCACCAGTGGTCGGGGTAACACCGGGGAGCTGTTTTTT	CATSGRGNTGELFF
-	TRBV14	TRBJ1-2	-	TGTGCCAGCAGCATCAGGGAACGATATGGCTACACCTTC	CASSIRERYGYTF
-	TRBV28	TRBJ2-3	-	TGTGCCAGCAAACCAGCGGTTAGCACAGATACGCAGTATTTT	CASKPAVSTDTQYF
-	TRBV7-7	TRBJ2-7	-	TGTGCTAGCAGCCGTGGGGAGGCCGCCCAGGGCTACGAGCAGTACTTC	CASSRGEAAQGYEQYF
TRBD2	TRBV3-1/TRBV3-2	TRBJ2-7	-	TGTGCCAGCAGCCATACCGGACTAGGTGTGATGTACGAGCAGTACTTC	CASSHTGLGVMYEQYF
-	TRBV29-1	TRBJ1-1	few	TGCAGCGTTGAAGTTCCCAGGGAGAACACTGAAGCTTTCTTT	CSVEVPRENTEAFF
-	TRBV5-1	TRBJ2-3	-	TGCGCCAGCAGTACCCAAAGCGGCACAGATACGCAGTATTTT	CASSTQSGTDTQYF
-	TRBV2	TRBJ1-6	once	TGTGCCAGCAGGGTAGACTTGGGTTCACCCCTCCACTTT	CASRVDLGSPLHF
-	TRBV3-1/TRBV3-2	TRBJ1-5	-	TGTGCCAGCAGCCCGTTTTTATCCCAGCCCCAGCATTTT	CASSPFLSQPQHF
TRBD1	TRBV28	TRBJ1-4	-	TGTGCCAGCAGTTTATATAAGGGGACAGGGGGAAAGGAAAAACTGTTTTTT	CASSLYKGTGGKEKLFF
TRBD2	TRBV7-6	TRBJ2-3	-	TGTGCCAGCAGCGCGCCTTCCCGGGGGGGTACTCGTAGCACAGATACGCAGTATTTT	CASSAPSRGGTRSTDTQYF
TRBD1	TRBV7-9	TRBJ1-6	-	TGTGCCAGCAGCCTGAAGCGACAGGGTCCTAATTCACCCCTCCACTTT	CASSLKRQGPNSPLHF
-	TRBV5-8	TRBJ1-2	-	TGTGCCAGCAGCTTCCGGGACTACCATAACTATGGCTACACCTTC	CASSFRDYHNYGYTF
-	TRBV7-9	TRBJ2-3	-	TGTGCCAGCAGCTCCCAAACAGATACGCAGTATTTT	CASSSQTDTQYF
TRBD2	TRBV28	TRBJ2-7	-	TGTGCCAGCAGTTTGGCCCGGGGGAGGGGTGGCTACGAGCAGTACTTC	CASSLARGRGGYEQYF
-	TRBV6-5	TRBJ2-1	-	TGTGCCAGCACCCTAACGACAGGAATGCAGTTCTTC	CASTLTTGMQFF
-	TRBV28	TRBJ2-5	-	TGTGCCAGCAGTGGGGGGGCGACGCAAGAGACCCAGTACTTC	CASSGGATQETQYF
TRBD1	TRBV4-1	TRBJ2-1	-	TGCGCCAGCAGCCAAGATAGTCTAGGGACAGGGGGCTACAATGAGCAGTTCTTC	CASSQDSLGTGGYNEQFF
TRBD1	TRBV19	TRBJ1-2	-	TGTGCCAGTAGTATCCCCCCAGGGGGCGGAGGTGGCTACACCTTC	CASSIPPGGGGGYTF